This TCR beta chain was found in a study of blood T cell repertoires in COVID-19. Turning to the study itself: T cells, B-cell-depleted T cells, or PBMCs supplied cDNA or gDNA.

Authors' methods: Amplifying reference gene primers gave estimates of nucleated cell counts. The assay was immunoSEQ multiplex PCR, and TCRdb's table has in-frame clones only and misses some. That table is the source of V, J and clone size, and D and trimming were worked out from the DNA. The table records 110,000 to 150,000 clones, 84% of them present only once. V lost 2 bases and J 2 bases, leaving 11 bases between the germline ends. The CDR3 spans 14 residues. From germline, CDR1 is SGHRS and CDR2 YFSETQ. The chain has TRBV5-1 and TRBJ2-7, with a possible D match to TRBD1 (6 bases). The sequence was collected from a woman in her late teens or twenties who had been exposed to COVID-19. Sequencing was performed on PBMCs or T cells enriched from blood (not recorded which). CDR3 sequence reads: CASSFGTLTYEQYF. The CDR3 DNA sequence: TGCGCCAGCAGCTTCGGGACATTAACCTACGAGCAGTACTTC. Using reference TRBV5-1 and TRBJ2-7 for the parts outside the CDR3, the full variable domain is KAGVTQTPRYLIKTRGQQVTLSCSPISGHRSVSWYQQTPGQGLQFLFEYFSETQRNKGNFPGRFSGRQFSNSRSEMNVSTLELGDSALYLCASSFGTLTYEQYFGPGTRLTVT.